This TCR beta chain was identified during a study of OX40 agonist ivuxolimab in advanced cancers. Profiling relied on immunoSEQ multiplex PCR, and the TCRdb table lists in-frame clones only, not all of them. The sample has about 72,000 clones, approximately 89% seen once. The CDR3 has 15 residues. Germline lookup yields CDR1 SGHRS and CDR2 YFSETQ. V shed 2 bases and J shed 5 bases, with 16 bases lying between them. Source: CD4+ or CD8+ T cells sorted from blood, taken in a trial of the OX40 agonist ivuxolimab. The sequence derives from an adult with an advanced solid tumor such as melanoma, head and neck, liver or kidney cancer. The V gene is TRBV5-1, the J gene TRBJ2-5; D is possibly TRBD2 (7 bases). CDR3 coding DNA: TGCGCCAGCAGCTTACCCCGGGGAGGGGGGGAGACCCAGTACTTC. Protein product: CASSLPRGGGETQYF.